This T cell receptor (beta chain) was observed in a study of cytomegalovirus exposure and HLA in healthy donors. Across the whole study: Early release data held roughly 90 million unique TCRs from HLA-typed donors. Study-wide points: Common viral pathogens seemed to be connected with several of the most significant clusters, according to a later analysis. Sequence variants that were highly shared formed a cluster that was likely a sequencing artifact.

PCR amplification relied on 60 Vbeta primers (plus 13 Jbeta primers). Assay used: immunoSEQ multiplex PCR; TCRdb lists only in-frame clones, some missing. The sample has approximately 160,000 clones, approximately 80% seen once. Concerning this clone itself: Its antigen is as yet unknown.

CDR3 length: 14 amino acids. Germline CDR1 MGHDK, CDR2 SYGVNS. J was trimmed by 3 bases and V by 2 bases; bases with no gene match: 1. This clonotype was obtained from a man aged 25 to 40 in good health and CMV-seropositive. Material: PBMCs. The chain employs TRBV25-1 and TRBJ2-1, with TRBD2 identical over 7 bases. The CDR3 region is CASSEGGGYNEQFF. The CDR3 nucleotides are TGTGCCAGCAGTGAAGGGGGGGGCTACAATGAGCAGTTCTTC.